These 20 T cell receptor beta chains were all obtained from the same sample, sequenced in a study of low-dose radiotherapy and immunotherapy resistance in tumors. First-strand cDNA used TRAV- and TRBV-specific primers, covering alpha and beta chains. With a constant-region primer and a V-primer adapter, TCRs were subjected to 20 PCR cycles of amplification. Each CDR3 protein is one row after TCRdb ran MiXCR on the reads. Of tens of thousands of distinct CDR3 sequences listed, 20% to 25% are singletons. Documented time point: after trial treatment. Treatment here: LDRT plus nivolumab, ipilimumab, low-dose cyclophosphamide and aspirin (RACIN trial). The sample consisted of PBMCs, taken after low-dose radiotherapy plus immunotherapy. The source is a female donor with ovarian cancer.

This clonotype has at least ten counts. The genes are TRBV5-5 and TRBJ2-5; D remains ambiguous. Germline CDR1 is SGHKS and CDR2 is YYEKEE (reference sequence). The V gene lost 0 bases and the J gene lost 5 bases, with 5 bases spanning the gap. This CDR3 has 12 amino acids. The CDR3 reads CASSLAGETQYF. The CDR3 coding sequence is TGTGCCAGCAGCTTGGCCGGGGAGACCCAGTACTTC.

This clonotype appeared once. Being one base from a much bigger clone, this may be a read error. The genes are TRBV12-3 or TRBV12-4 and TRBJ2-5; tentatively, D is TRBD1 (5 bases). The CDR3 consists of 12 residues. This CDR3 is CTSTRQQETQYF. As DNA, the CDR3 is TGTACCAGCACGAGACAGCAAGAGACCCAGTACTTC.

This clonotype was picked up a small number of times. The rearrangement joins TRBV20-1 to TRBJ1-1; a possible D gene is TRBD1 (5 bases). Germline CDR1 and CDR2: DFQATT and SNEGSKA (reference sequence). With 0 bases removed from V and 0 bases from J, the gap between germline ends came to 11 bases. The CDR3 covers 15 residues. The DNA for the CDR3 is TGCAGTGCTAGAGATCTTCGGACATTGAACACTGAAGCTTTCTTT. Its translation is CSARDLRTLNTEAFF.

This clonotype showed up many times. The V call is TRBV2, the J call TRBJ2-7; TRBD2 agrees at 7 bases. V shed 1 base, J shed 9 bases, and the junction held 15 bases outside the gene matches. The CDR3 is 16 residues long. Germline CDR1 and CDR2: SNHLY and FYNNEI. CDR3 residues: CASSEELAGAGLRQYF. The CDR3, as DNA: TGTGCCAGCAGTGAAGAGTTGGCAGGAGCGGGATTGAGGCAGTACTTC. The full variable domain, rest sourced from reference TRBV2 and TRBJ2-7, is EPEVTQTPSHQVTQMGQEVILRCVPISNHLYFYWYRQILGQKVEFLVSFYNNEISEKSEIFDDQFSVERPDGSNFTLKIRSTKLEDSAMYFCASSEELAGAGLRQYFGPGTRLTVT.

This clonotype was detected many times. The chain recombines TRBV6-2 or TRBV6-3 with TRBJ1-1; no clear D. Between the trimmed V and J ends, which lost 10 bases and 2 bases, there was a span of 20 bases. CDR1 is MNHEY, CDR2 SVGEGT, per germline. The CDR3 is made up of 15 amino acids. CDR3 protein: CATSKKNRRNTEAFF. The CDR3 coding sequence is TGTGCCACCAGCAAGAAGAACCGGAGAAACACTGAAGCTTTCTTT.

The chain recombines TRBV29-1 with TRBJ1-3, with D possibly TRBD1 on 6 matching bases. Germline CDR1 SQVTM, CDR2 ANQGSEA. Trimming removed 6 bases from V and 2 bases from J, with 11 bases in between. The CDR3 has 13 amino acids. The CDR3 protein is CSVSTGAGNTIYF. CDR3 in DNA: TGCAGCGTCTCGACAGGAGCTGGAAACACCATATATTTT.

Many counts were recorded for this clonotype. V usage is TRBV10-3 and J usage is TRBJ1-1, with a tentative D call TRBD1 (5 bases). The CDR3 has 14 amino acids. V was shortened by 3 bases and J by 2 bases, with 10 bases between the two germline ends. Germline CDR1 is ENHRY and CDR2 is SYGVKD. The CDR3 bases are TGTGCCATCAGTGAAGGGGCGGCCAACACTGAAGCTTTCTTT. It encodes CAISEGAANTEAFF.

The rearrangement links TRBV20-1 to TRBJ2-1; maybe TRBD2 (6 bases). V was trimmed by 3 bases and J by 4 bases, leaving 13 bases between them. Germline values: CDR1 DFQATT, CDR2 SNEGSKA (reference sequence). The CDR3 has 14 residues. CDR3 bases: TGCAGTGCTAGTAACGGACTACCTTACAATGAGCAGTTCTTC. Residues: CSASNGLPYNEQFF.

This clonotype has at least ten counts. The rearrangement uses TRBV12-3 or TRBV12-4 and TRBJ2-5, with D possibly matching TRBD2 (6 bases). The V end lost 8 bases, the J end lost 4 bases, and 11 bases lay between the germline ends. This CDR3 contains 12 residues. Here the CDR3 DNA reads TGTGCCAGCGGACGGGAGCGAGAGACCCAGTACTTC. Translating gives CASGRERETQYF.

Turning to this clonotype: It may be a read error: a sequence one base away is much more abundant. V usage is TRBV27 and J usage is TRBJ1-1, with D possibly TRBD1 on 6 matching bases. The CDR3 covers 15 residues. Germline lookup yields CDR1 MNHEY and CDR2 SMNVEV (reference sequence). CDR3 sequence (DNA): TGTGCCAGCAGTCCCCGTCGACAGGTCTACACTGAAGCTTCCTTT. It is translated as CASSPRRQVYTEASF.

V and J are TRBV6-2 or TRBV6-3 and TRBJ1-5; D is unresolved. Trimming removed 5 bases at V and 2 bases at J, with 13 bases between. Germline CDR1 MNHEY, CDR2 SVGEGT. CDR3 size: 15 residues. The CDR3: CASSEVGSGNQPQHF. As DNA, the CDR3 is TGTGCCAGCAGTGAAGTGGGGTCGGGCAATCAGCCCCAGCATTTT.

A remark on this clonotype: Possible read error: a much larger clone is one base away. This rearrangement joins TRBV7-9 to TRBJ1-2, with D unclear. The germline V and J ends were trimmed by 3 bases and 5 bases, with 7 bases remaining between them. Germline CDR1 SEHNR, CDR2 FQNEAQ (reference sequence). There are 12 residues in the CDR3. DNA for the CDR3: TGTGCCAGCAGCTTCTACAGATATGGCTACACCTTC. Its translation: CASSFYRYGYTF.

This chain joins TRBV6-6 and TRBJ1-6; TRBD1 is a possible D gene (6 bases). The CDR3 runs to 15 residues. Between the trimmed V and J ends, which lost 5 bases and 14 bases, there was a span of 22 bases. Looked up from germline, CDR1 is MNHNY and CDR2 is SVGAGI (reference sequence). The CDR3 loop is CASSHLRGGHGTLHF. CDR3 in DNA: TGTGCCAGCAGTCATTTGCGGGGGGGCCATGGTACCCTCCACTTT.

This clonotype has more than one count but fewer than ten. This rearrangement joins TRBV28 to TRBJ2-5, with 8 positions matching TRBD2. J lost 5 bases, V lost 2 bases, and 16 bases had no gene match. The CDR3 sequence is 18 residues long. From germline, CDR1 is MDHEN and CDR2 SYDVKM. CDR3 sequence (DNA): TGTGCCAGCAGTTTAAGGGGATACGGGACTAGGGCGTCGGAGACCCAGTACTTC. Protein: CASSLRGYGTRASETQYF.

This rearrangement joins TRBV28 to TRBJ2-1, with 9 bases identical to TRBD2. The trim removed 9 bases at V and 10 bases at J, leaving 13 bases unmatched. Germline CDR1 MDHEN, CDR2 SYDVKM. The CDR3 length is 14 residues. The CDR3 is CASSPAGGPYEQFF. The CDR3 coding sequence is TGTGCCAGTTCCCCAGCGGGGGGCCCCTACGAGCAGTTCTTC. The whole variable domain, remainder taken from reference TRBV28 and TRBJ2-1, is DVKVTQSSRYLVKRTGEKVFLECVQDMDHENMFWYRQDPGLGLRLIYFSYDVKMKEKGDIPEGYSVSREKKERFSLILESASTNQTSMYLCASSPAGGPYEQFFGPGTRLTVL.

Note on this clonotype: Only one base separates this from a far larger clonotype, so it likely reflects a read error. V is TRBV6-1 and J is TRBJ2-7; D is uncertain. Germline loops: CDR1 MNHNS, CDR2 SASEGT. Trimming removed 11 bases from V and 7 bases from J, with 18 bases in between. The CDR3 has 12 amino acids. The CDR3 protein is CAGTRTRLEQYF. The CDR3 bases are TGTGCCGGCACCCGGACCAGGTTAGAGCAGTACTTC.

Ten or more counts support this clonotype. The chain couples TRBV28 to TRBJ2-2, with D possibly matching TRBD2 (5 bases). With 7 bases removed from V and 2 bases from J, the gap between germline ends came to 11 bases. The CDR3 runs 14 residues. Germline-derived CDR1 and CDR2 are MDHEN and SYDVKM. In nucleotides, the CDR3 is TGTGCCAGCAACCTGGGGAGAAACACCGGGGAGCTGTTTTTT. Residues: CASNLGRNTGELFF.

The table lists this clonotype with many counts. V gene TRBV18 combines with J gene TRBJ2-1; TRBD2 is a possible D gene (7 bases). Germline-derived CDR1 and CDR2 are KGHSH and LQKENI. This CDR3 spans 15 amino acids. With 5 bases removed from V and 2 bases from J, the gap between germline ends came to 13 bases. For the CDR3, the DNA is TGTGCCAGCTCAGGGGGCGCGGGAGCCTACAATGAGCAGTTCTTC. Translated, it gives CASSGGAGAYNEQFF.

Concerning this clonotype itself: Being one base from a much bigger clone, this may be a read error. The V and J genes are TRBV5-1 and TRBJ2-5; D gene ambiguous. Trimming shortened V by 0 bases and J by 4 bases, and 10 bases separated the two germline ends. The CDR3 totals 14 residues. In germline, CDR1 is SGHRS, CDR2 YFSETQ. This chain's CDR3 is CASSLVVGSETQYF. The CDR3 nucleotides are TGCGCCAGCAGCTTGGTGGTTGGATCAGAGACCCAGTACTTC. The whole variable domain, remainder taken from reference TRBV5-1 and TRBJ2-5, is KAGVTQTPRYLIKTRGQQVTLSCSPISGHRSVSWYQQTPGQGLQFLFEYFSETQRNKGNFPGRFSGRQFSNSRSEMNVSTLELGDSALYLCASSLVVGSETQYFGPGTRLLVL.

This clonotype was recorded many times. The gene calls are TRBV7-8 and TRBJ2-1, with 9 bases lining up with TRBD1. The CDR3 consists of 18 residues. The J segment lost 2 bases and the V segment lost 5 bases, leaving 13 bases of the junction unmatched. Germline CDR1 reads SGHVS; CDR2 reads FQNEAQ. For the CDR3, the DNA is TGTGCCAGCAGCAGGGGTGTTGGGGGACAGGGCACCTACAATGAGCAGTTCTTC. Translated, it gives CASSRGVGGQGTYNEQFF.